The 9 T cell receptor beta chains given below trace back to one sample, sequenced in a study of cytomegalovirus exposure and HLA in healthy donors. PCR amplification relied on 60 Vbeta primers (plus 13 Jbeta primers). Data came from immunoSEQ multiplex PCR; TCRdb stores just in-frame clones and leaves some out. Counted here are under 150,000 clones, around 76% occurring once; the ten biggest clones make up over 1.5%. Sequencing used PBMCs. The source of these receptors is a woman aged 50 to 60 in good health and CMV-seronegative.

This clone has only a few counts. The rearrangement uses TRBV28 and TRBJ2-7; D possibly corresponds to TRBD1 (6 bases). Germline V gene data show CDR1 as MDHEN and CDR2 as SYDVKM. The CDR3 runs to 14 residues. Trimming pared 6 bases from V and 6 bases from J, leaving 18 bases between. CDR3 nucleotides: TGTGCCAGCAGGGAGAGGGGGAGAATGGTCGAGCAGTACTTC. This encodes CASRERGRMVEQYF.

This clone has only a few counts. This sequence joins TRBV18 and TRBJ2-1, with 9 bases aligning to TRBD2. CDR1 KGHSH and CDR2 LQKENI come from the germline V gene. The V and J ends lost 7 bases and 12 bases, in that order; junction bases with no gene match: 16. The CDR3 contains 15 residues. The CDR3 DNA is TGTGCCAGCTGTCCACTAGCGGGTTTGACTACGGTGCAGTTCTTC. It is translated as CASCPLAGLTTVQFF. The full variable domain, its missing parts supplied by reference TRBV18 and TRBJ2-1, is NAGVMQNPRHLVRRRGQEARLRCSPMKGHSHVYWYRQLPEEGLKFMVYLQKENIIDESGMPKERFSAEFPKEGPSILRIQQVVRGDSAAYFCASCPLAGLTTVQFFGPGTRLTVL.

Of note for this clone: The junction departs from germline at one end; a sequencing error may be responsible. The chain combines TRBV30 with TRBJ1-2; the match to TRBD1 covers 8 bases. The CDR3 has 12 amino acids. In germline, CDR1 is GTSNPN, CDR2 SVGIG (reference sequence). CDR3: CAWSQTGDGYPF. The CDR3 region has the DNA TGTGCCTGGAGTCAGACAGGGGATGGCTACCCCTTC.

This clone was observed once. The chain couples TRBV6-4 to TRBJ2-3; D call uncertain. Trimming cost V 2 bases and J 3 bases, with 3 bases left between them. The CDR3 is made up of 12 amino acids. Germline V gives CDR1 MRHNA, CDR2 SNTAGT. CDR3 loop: CASSDPTDTQYF. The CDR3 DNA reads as TGTGCCAGCAGTGACCCAACAGATACGCAGTATTTT.

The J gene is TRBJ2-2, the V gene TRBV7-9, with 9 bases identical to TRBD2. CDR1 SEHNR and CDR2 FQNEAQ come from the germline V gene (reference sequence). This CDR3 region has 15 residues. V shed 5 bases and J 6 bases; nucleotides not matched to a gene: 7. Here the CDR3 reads CASSPSGTNPGELFF. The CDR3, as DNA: TGTGCCAGCAGCCCTAGCGGGACAAACCCCGGGGAGCTGTTTTTT.

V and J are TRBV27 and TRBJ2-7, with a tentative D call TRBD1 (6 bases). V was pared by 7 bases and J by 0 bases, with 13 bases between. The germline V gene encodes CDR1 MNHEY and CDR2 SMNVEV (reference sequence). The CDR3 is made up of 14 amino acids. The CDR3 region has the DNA TGTGCCAGCAAGGGGGTCGGACACTCCTACGAGCAGTACTTC. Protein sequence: CASKGVGHSYEQYF.

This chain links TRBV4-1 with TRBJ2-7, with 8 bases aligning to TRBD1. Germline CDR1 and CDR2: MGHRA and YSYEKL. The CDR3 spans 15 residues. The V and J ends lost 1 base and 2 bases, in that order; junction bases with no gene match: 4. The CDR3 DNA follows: TGCGCCAGCAGCCAAGGGATACAGGGGGCCTACGAGCAGTACGTC. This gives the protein CASSQGIQGAYEQYV.

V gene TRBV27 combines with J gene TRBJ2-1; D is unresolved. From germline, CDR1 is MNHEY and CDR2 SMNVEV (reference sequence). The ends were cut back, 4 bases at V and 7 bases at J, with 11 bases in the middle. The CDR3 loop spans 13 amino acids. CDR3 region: CASSWAAQNEQFF. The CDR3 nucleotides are TGTGCCAGCAGTTGGGCCGCGCAAAATGAGCAGTTCTTC.

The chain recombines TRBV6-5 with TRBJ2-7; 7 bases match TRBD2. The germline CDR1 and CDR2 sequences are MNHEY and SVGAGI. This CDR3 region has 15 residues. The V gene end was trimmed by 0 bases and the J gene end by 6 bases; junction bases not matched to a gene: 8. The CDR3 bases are TGTGCCAGCAGTTACTCGAGCCCAGGGAGGGGCGAGCAGTACTTC. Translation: CASSYSSPGRGEQYF.